These T cell receptor beta chains were read from a single sample in a study of T cell responses to AZD1222 COVID-19 vaccine. Profiled with immunoSEQ multiplex PCR; TCRdb holds only in-frame clones, not every one. The table lists roughly 120,000 clones, about 90% of them singletons. Here the sequenced sample was peripheral blood, taken 28 days after the second AZD1222 dose. The receptors stem from an adult who received the AZD1222 COVID-19 vaccine. The CDR3 runs from the conserved cysteine through the conserved F or W. D genes are given only for firm matches. Size is omitted from some rows. Given values are once, few, many or a class for expanded clones.

>.|.|TRBJ1-4|TRBV6-1
TGTGCCAGCAGTGAAGTTCGGGGGTTAGAAAAACTGTTTTTT
CASSEVRGLEKLFF
>.|.|TRBJ2-7|TRBV7-7
TGTGCCAGCAGCTTAGGAGGGGACGCCTACGAGCAGTACTTC
CASSLGGDAYEQYF
>.|TRBD1|TRBJ1-2|TRBV7-9
TGTGCCAGCACCCTATCAGGGGGCGGGCGAGGCTACACCTTC
CASTLSGGGRGYTF
>few|.|TRBJ1-2|TRBV7-2
TGTGCCAGCAGCTTAGGCGGGGAGCGGGGGAACTATGGCTACACCTTC
CASSLGGERGNYGYTF
>.|.|TRBJ2-2|TRBV19
TGTGCCAGTAGTATAAGGACCGGGGAGCTGTTTTTT
CASSIRTGELFF
>.|.|TRBJ1-1|TRBV4-1
TGCGCCAGCAGCCAATTAGGCTCCGGGGACACTGAAGCTTTCTTT
CASSQLGSGDTEAFF
>.|.|TRBJ2-5|TRBV5-8
TGTGCCAGCAGCTTGGGAGGGACACGCCACGGGACCCAGTACTTC
CASSLGGTRHGTQYF
>.|.|TRBJ2-7|TRBV1
TGCACCAGCAGCCAAGTTTTTAATCGGGGGGAAACCTACGAGCAGTACTTC
CTSSQVFNRGETYEQYF
>.|.|TRBJ1-3|TRBV7-8
TGTGCCAGCAGCCTATTGGGACGGGGAAACACCATATATTTT
CASSLLGRGNTIYF
>.|.|TRBJ1-5|TRBV10-3
TGTGCCATCACCCAGGGACCAAATCAGCCCCAGCATTTT
CAITQGPNQPQHF
>.|.|TRBJ1-1|TRBV12-3/TRBV12-4
TGTGCCAGCAGTTTGGCAGGGAGAACTGAAGCTTTCTTT
CASSLAGRTEAFF
>.|.|TRBJ1-1|TRBV28
TGTGCCAGCAGTCCAAAAGCCTGGAACACTGAAGCTTTCTTT
CASSPKAWNTEAFF
>.|.|TRBJ1-1|TRBV13
TGTGCCAGCAGCTTAGTGGTAAACCAAGCTTTCTTT
CASSLVVNQAFF
>.|.|TRBJ1-1|TRBV4-3
TGCGCCAGCAGGAGGACAGAGAGGAACACTGAAGCTTTCTTT
CASRRTERNTEAFF
>.|.|TRBJ1-1|TRBV5-1
TGCGCCAGCAGCCCAACCCGGAACACTGAAGCTTTCTTT
CASSPTRNTEAFF
>.|TRBD1|TRBJ1-6|TRBV27
TGTGCCAGCAGTCGAAGACAGGGGGATTCACCCCTCCACTTT
CASSRRQGDSPLHF
>.|.|TRBJ1-5|TRBV21-1
TGTGCCAGCAGCAAAGACGGGCTGTTGACAGGGTTCAATCAGCCCCAGCATTTT
CASSKDGLLTGFNQPQHF
>.|TRBD1|TRBJ1-2|TRBV7-2
TGTGCCAGCAGCTTAGAAAGGGGGACAGGGTATGGCTACACCTTC
CASSLERGTGYGYTF
>.|.|TRBJ1-5|TRBV30
TGTGCCTGGAGTGTACTGGGGATGAATCAGCCCCAGCATTTT
CAWSVLGMNQPQHF
>once|TRBD2|TRBJ2-5|TRBV5-4
TGTGCCAGCAGCTCTCTAGCGGGGGGGCCCGAGACCCAGTACTTC
CASSSLAGGPETQYF
>few|.|TRBJ1-2|TRBV2
TGTGCCAGCACCTCAAGGGGGACGATCTATGGCTACACCTTC
CASTSRGTIYGYTF
>.|.|TRBJ1-6|TRBV5-6
TGTGCCAGCAGCCGGAACAGGGTCGGTAATTCACCCCTCCACTTT
CASSRNRVGNSPLHF
>.|TRBD1|TRBJ2-2|TRBV5-6
TGTGCCAGCAGCTGGACAGGGGTTAGCGGGGAGCTGTTTTTT
CASSWTGVSGELFF
>.|TRBD1|TRBJ1-5|TRBV13
TGTGCCAGCAGCCGACAGGGGCTCGGCAATCAGCCCCAGCATTTT
CASSRQGLGNQPQHF
>.|TRBD2|TRBJ2-7|TRBV7-2
TGTGCCAGCAGCTCCTCCCGGGGGGGCGAGCAGTACTTC
CASSSSRGGEQYF
>.|.|TRBJ2-5|TRBV3-1/TRBV3-2
TGTGCCAGCTGCCTCTTCGGCTTAGGGCCGGGCCGAGAGACCCAGTACTTC
CASCLFGLGPGRETQYF
>.|.|TRBJ2-5|TRBV15
TGTGCCACCAGCAGAGATCGGGGTCAAGAGACCCAGTACTTC
CATSRDRGQETQYF
>.|.|TRBJ1-1|TRBV19
TGTGCCAGTAGTCCCGCCCTGACAGGCAGGCCCACTGAAGCTTTCTTT
CASSPALTGRPTEAFF
>.|.|TRBJ2-1|TRBV6-6
TGTGCCAGCAGACCTGAGGGATCTCGCTACAATGAGCAGTTCTTC
CASRPEGSRYNEQFF
>few|TRBD2|TRBJ2-2|TRBV5-1
TGCGCCAGCAGCTTGGTAGTAGCGGGGCCCGGGGAGCTGTTTTTT
CASSLVVAGPGELFF
>.|TRBD2|TRBJ2-1|TRBV4-2
TGTGCCAGCGCTAGCGGGGACTCCTACAATGAGCAGTTCTTC
CASASGDSYNEQFF
>.|.|TRBJ1-5|TRBV7-8
TGTGCCAGCAGACCAGCTAGCAATCAGCCCCAGCATTTT
CASRPASNQPQHF
>.|.|TRBJ2-7|TRBV20-1
TGCAGTGCTATGAGACAGGTCGAGCAGTACTTC
CSAMRQVEQYF
>.|.|TRBJ2-2|TRBV6-5
TGTGCCAGCAGAGGCAGCAACTCGAACACCGGGGAGCTGTTTTTT
CASRGSNSNTGELFF
>.|.|TRBJ1-2|TRBV29-1
TGCAGCGTTGAGGTGGCGGGTGCTAGCGGCTACACCTTC
CSVEVAGASGYTF
>once|.|TRBJ1-1|TRBV14
TGTGCCAGCAGCCAAGACGTTACGGCGAACACTGAAGCTTTCTTT
CASSQDVTANTEAFF
>.|TRBD1|TRBJ1-6|TRBV5-1
TGCGCCAGCAGCACACGGACAGGGGAGAATTCACCCCTCCACTTT
CASSTRTGENSPLHF
>once|TRBD1|TRBJ1-5|TRBV20-1
TGCAGTGCTAGTAGGGGGCAAAGCAATCAGCCCCAGCATTTT
CSASRGQSNQPQHF
>.|TRBD1|TRBJ1-2|TRBV2
TGTGCCAGCAGTGAAGCGCGACAGGGACCATTCTATGGCTACACCTTC
CASSEARQGPFYGYTF
>.|.|TRBJ1-1|TRBV3-1/TRBV3-2
TGTGCCAGCAGCCAAGTTCCCGTTGTCTCTGAAGCTTTCTTT
CASSQVPVVSEAFF
>.|.|TRBJ2-3|TRBV7-3
TGTGCCAGCAGCTTAAATGGTGGGCGCTACAACACAGATACGCAGTATTTT
CASSLNGGRYNTDTQYF
>.|.|TRBJ1-1|TRBV5-6
TGTGCCAGCAGCCCGGGGATGGGGATGAACACTGAAGCTTTCTTT
CASSPGMGMNTEAFF
>.|.|TRBJ2-5|TRBV3-1/TRBV3-2
TGTGCCAGCAGCCAGCGGGGGCCCGGAGAGACCCAGTACTTC
CASSQRGPGETQYF
>.|.|TRBJ1-2|TRBV11-2
TGTGCCAGCAGCCCGAATAACTATGGCTACACCTTC
CASSPNNYGYTF
>.|.|TRBJ1-2|TRBV18
TGTGCCAGCTCACCAGATCGACAGGCCAACTATGGCTACACCTTC
CASSPDRQANYGYTF
>.|TRBD1|TRBJ2-7|TRBV7-3
TGTGCCAGCAGCTCCACAGGGGCTCACGAGCAGTACTTC
CASSSTGAHEQYF
>.|.|TRBJ1-3|TRBV19
TGTGCCAGTAGTACCTTGGGGACCAAGTCTGGAAACACCATATATTTT
CASSTLGTKSGNTIYF
>.|.|TRBJ2-2|TRBV9
TGTGCCAGCAGCTGGGGGGCAATCAGCACCGGGGAGCTGTTTTTT
CASSWGAISTGELFF
>many|TRBD1|TRBJ2-2|TRBV15
TGTGCCACCAGCATGGGACAGGGCGCCGGGGAGCTGTTTTTT
CATSMGQGAGELFF
>.|TRBD1|TRBJ1-4|TRBV5-1
TGCGCCAGCAGCGGGCCGGGCAGGGGGCTGGAAAAACTGTTTTTT
CASSGPGRGLEKLFF
>.|.|TRBJ1-6|TRBV19
TGTGCCAGTAGTTTGGGGGGGAATTCACCCCTCCACTTT
CASSLGGNSPLHF
>.|.|TRBJ1-1|TRBV5-6
TGTGCCAGCAGCTTGGTGGGGACACGGAACACTGAAGCTTTCTTT
CASSLVGTRNTEAFF